This T cell receptor (beta chain) originates from a study of T cell responses to AZD1222 COVID-19 vaccine (dated by TCRdb to 2020 to 2022). About the investigation overall: TCR sequencing was performed for 230 to 250 trial participants, of whom around 200 were given two doses of AZD1222 and around 26 were given two doses of MenACWY control vaccine. Trial participants were enrolled by age into subgroups of 18-55, 56-69 and 70-plus years, and about 150, 27 and 61 TCR-sequenced participants, respectively, were included in these subgroups. Study-wide findings and limitations: Participants were mostly white British, with more females than males. The authors suggested clonal diversity may have been underestimated. In the small 56-69-year group, the increase in depth fell short of significance, most likely because of low power. Because no day 14 peak-response samples were available, repertoires were characterized only after the peak T cell response. Epitopes outside the regions mutated in the B.1.351 and B.1.1.7 variants were reportedly recognized by nearly half of the unique spike-specific TCRs. Conclusions about previously exposed vaccinees are limited, since just a handful of AZD1222 recipients were seropositive for SARS-CoV-2 at baseline. After two AZD1222 doses, spike-specific TCR breadth and depth were significantly higher than at day 0 and than in MenACWY recipients. The vaccine-associated CD4 TCRs covered the entire spike protein, and the dominant responses fell in regions 160-218 and 743-854.

Notes on this clone: Its recognized antigen is unknown. No much larger clone is present one base from it, and per-base qualities are unavailable.

The CDR3 regions of human TCRbeta chains were subjected to immunosequencing. In the source study's methods: TCRs in the repertoires were compared against a reference library of SARS-CoV-2-specific TCRs that had been generated with the MIRA antigen-specificity platform. Breadth meant the fraction of unique TCRs that were SARS-CoV-2-associated, whereas depth meant the fraction of total T cells that were SARS-CoV-2-associated. Using the MIRA data, every spike-specific TCR was mapped to the spike region that the TCR reacted to and assigned to either a CD4 or a CD8 class. Log10-transformed breadth and depth values were compared by one-way ANOVA with Sidak's multiple comparisons tests. This immuneACCESS table, as held by TCRdb, lists in-frame sequences with V and J called but not all clones. Of the missing ones, under half trace to an unresolved V gene in checked studies; the others have no known cause. The V and J calls and the clone size are those of that table, but D and trimming were determined from the DNA. The sample table contains under 150,000 clones; only one count was recorded for roughly 88% of them. The ten largest clones capture under 2% of the sample.

CDR1 and CDR2 are read off the germline V gene as SQVTM and ANQGSEA. Inclusive of the bounding cysteine and phenylalanine, the CDR3 is 13 residues long. Of the read, only the CDR3 DNA is kept; its 39 bases are in frame from base 1. Cut back by 3 bases and 8 bases, the V and J ends lie 14 bases apart. Interpreted using the paper, the time point label stands for: about 28 days (+/-7) after the second vaccine dose. AZD1222 recipients given second doses at about 4 weeks or at about 12 weeks were pooled, since spike-specific TCR depth and breadth were not found to differ between the two schedules. Vaccinee samples were obtained from the UK trials COV001 and COV002, which included a single-blind randomized controlled phase 2/3 trial of AZD1222 (ChAdOx1 nCoV-19) in healthy adults. Trial participant PBMC samples were collected at day 0 and day 28 after the second dose for TCRbeta chain sequencing.

The receptor was derived from an adult who received the AZD1222 COVID-19 vaccine. This receptor chain uses TRBV29-1 and TRBJ2-4; the D region is possibly TRBD1 or TRBD2, each matching across 5 bases. The source was peripheral blood, collected 28 days after the second AZD1222 dose. Here is the DNA: TGCAGCGTTGATAGGGGTACCGGGGACATTCAGTACTTC. Its protein product is CSVDRGTGDIQYF.